This T cell receptor (beta chain) was identified in a study of blood T cells in healthy people across ages. Whole-study findings and limits: There was no known CMV status for donors, so expanded clonotype changes were possibly confounded.

CDR1 is DFQATT and CDR2 is SNEGSKA in the germline V gene (reference sequence). V lost 6 bases and J lost 1, with 15 bases in between. The CDR3 runs to 14 residues. Together with a sample-barcoded 5' primer, a J-beta primer mix was included in a second PCR lasting about 7 to 11 cycles. TCRdb re-derived calls from the 5' RACE reads in MiXCR, one entry per CDR3 protein. Here the sample spans 1.8 million or so distinct CDR3 sequences, approximately 40% being singletons. This clonotype was recorded a few times. What it recognizes is unknown. Specimen: blood. V usage is TRBV20-1 and J usage is TRBJ2-5; no clear D. This clonotype was sampled from a human donor in good health. The CDR3 region has the DNA TGCAGTGCCCCTCGTGCCACGGGCCAAGAGACCCAGTACTTC. Translating it yields CSAPRATGQETQYF.